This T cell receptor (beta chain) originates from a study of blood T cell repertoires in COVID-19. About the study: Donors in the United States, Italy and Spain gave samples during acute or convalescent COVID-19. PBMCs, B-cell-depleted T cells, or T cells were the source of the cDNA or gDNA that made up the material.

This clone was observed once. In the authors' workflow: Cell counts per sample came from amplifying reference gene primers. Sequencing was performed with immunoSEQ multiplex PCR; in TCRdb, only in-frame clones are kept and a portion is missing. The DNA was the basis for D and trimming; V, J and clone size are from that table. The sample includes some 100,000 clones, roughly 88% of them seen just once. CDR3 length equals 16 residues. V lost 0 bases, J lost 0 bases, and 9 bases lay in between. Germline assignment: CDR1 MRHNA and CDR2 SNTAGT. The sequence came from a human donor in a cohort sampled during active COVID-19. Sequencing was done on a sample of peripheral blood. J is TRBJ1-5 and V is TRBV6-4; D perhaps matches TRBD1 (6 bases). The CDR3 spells CASSDSGTYSNQPQHF. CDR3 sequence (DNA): TGTGCCAGCAGTGACTCTGGGACATATAGCAATCAGCCCCAGCATTTT.